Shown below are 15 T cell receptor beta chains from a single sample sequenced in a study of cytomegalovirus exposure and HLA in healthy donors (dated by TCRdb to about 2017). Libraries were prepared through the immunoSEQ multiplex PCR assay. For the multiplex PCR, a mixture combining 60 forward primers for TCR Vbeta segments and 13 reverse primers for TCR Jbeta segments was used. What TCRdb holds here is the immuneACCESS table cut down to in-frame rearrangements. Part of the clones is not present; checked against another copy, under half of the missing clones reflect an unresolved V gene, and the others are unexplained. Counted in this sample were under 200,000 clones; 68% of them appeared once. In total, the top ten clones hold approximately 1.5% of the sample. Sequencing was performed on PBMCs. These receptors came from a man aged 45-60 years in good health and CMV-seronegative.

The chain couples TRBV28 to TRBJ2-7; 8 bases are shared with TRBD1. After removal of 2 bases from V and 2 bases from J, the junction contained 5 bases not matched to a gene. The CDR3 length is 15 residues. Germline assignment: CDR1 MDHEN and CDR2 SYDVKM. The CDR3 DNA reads TGTGCCAGCAGTTTAGAGGGGACAGGAGCCTACGAGCAGTACTTC. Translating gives CASSLEGTGAYEQYF.

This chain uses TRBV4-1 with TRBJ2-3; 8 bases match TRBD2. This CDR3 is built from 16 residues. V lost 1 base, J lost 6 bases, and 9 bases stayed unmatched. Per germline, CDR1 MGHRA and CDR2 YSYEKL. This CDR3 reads CASSQVGTSPLDTQYF. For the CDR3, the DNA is TGCGCCAGCAGCCAAGTCGGGACTAGTCCCTTGGATACGCAGTATTTT.

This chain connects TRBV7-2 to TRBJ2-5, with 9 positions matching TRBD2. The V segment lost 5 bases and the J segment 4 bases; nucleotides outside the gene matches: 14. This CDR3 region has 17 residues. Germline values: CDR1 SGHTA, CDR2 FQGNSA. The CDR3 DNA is TGTGCCAGCAGCCGAGCGGGGGGCCTGGTCCGGGGAGAGACCCAGTACTTC. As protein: CASSRAGGLVRGETQYF.

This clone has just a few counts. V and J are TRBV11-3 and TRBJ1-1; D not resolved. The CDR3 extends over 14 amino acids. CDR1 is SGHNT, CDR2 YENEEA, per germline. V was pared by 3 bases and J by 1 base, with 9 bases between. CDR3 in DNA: TGTGCCAGCAGCTTTCAGGTTAAGAACACTGAAGCTTTCTTT. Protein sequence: CASSFQVKNTEAFF.

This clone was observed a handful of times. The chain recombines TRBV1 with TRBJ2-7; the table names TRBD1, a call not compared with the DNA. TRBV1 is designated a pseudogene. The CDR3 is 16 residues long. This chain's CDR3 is CTSSQDLEGAEYEQYF. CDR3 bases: TGCACCAGCAGCCAAGACCTGGAGGGGGCAGAGTACGAGCAGTACTTC.

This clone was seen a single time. CDR3 amino acids: CASSLRDYYNEQFF. CDR3 nucleotides: TGTGCCAGCAGCTTAAGGGACTACTACAATGAGCAGTTCTTC. The V gene is TRBV13, the J gene TRBJ2-1; TRBD2 matches at 7 bases. V trimming: 2 bases; J trimming: 3 bases; junction bases outside the gene matches: 1. The CDR3 covers 14 residues. Germline V CDR1 and CDR2: PRHDT, FYEKMQ (reference sequence). The variable domain in full, completed from reference TRBV13 and TRBJ2-1, reads AAGVIQSPRHLIKEKRETATLKCYPIPRHDTVYWYQQGPGQDPQFLISFYEKMQSDKGSIPDRFSAQQFSDYHSELNMSSLELGDSALYFCASSLRDYYNEQFFGPGTRLTVL.

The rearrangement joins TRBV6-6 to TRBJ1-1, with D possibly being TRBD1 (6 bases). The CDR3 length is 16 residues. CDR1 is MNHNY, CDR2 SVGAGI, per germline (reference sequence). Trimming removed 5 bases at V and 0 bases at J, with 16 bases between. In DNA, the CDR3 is TGTGCCAGCAGTACAGGGATTAACGCACTGAACACTGAAGCTTTCTTT. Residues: CASSTGINALNTEAFF.

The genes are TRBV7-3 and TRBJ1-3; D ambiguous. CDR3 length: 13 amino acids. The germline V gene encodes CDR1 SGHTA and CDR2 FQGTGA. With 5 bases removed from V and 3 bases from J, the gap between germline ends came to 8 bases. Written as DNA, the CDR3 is TGTGCCAGCAGCCCCACAGATGGAAACACCATATATTTT. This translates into CASSPTDGNTIYF.

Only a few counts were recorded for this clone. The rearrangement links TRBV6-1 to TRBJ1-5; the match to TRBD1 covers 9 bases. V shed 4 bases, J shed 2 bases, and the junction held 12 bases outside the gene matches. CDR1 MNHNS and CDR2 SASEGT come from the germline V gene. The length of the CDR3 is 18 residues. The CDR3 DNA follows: TGTGCCAGCAGTGGGTGGACAGGGGTAACAGGGGGCAATCAGCCCCAGCATTTT. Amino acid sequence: CASSGWTGVTGGNQPQHF.

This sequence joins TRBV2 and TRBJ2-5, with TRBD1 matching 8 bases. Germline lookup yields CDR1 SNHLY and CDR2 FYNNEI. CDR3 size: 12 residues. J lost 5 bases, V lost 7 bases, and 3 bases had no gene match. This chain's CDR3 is CASNPGGETQYF. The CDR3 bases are TGTGCCAGCAATCCAGGGGGCGAGACCCAGTACTTC.

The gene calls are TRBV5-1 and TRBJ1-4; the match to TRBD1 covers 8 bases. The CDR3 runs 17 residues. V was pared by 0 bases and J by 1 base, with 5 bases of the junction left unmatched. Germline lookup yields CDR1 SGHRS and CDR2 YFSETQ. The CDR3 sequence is CASSLGTGLGTNEKLFF. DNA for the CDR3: TGCGCCAGCAGCTTGGGGACAGGGTTAGGAACTAATGAAAAACTGTTTTTT.

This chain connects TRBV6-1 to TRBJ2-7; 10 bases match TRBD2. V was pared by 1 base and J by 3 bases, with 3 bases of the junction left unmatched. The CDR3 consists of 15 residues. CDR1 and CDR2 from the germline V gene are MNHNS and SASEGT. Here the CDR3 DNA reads TGTGCCAGCAGTGAAGAGCCTAGCGGGGGCTACGAGCAGTACTTC. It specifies CASSEEPSGGYEQYF.

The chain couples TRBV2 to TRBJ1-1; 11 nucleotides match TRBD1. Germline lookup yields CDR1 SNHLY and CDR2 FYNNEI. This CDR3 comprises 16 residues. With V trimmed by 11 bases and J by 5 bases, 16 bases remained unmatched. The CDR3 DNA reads TGTGCCCGGACCACCCCGGGACAGGGGGAAGTTACTGAAGCTTTCTTT. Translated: CARTTPGQGEVTEAFF.

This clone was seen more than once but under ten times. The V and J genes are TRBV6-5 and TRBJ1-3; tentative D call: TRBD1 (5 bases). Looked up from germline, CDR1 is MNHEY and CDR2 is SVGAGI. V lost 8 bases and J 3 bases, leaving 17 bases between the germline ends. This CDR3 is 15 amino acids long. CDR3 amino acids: CASGRQGKGGNTIYF. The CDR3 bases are TGTGCCAGCGGCCGTCAGGGAAAAGGTGGAAACACCATATATTTT.

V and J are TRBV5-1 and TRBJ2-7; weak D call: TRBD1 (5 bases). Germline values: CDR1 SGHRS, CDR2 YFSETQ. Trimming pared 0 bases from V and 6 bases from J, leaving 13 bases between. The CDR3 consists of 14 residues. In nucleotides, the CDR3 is TGCGCCAGCAGCTTGGGGACACCGCCGGGCGAGCAGTACTTC. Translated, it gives CASSLGTPPGEQYF.